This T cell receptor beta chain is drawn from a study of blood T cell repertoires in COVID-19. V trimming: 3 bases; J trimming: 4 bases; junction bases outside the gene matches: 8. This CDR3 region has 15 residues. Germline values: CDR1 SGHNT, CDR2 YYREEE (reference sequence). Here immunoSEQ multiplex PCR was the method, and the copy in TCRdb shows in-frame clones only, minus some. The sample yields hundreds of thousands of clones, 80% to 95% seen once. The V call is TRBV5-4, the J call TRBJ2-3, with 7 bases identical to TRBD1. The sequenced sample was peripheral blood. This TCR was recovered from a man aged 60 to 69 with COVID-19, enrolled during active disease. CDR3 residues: CASSSEGQGADTQYF. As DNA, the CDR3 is TGTGCCAGCAGCTCCGAGGGGCAGGGGGCAGATACGCAGTATTTT.